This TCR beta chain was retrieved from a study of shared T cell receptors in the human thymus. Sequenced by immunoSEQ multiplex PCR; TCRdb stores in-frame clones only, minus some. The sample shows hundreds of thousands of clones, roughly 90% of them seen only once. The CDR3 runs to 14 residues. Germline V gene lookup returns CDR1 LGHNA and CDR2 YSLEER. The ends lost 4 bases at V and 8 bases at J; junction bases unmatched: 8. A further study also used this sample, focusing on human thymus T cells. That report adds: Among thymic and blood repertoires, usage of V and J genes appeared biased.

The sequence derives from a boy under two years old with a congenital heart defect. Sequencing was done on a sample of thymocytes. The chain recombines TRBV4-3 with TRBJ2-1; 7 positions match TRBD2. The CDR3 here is CASSPGTSGDEQFF. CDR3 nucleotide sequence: TGCGCCAGCAGCCCCGGGACCAGCGGGGATGAGCAGTTCTTC.